A selection of T cell receptor beta chains follows, all from one sample in a study of blood T cell repertoires in COVID-19. Sequencing was performed with immunoSEQ multiplex PCR; in TCRdb, only in-frame clones are kept and a portion is missing. The table includes about 240,000 clones, about 80% detected once. The specimen sequenced was peripheral blood. These receptors were taken from an elderly woman with acute or convalescent COVID-19. The conserved cysteine and the conserved F or W are not part of the CDR3 here. Fields, in order: clone size, V gene, CDR3 length, J gene, CDR3 protein. Rows give clone size only sometimes, using once, few, many, or a class for an expanded clone.

clone_size: once
v_call: TRBV30
cdr3_length: 14
j_call: TRBJ1-1
cdr3_aa: AWSVVVGVVVAEAF

clone_size: once
v_call: TRBV6-5
cdr3_length: 11
j_call: TRBJ2-1
cdr3_aa: ASSSWAGNEQF

clone_size: -
v_call: TRBV7-9
cdr3_length: 12
j_call: TRBJ2-3
cdr3_aa: ASSLDRSTDTQY

clone_size: -
v_call: TRBV5-4
cdr3_length: 14
j_call: TRBJ2-3
cdr3_aa: ASTRLGQPSTDTQY

clone_size: -
v_call: TRBV7-3
cdr3_length: 13
j_call: TRBJ1-1
cdr3_aa: ASSFTGGMNTEAF

clone_size: once
v_call: TRBV30
cdr3_length: 9
j_call: TRBJ2-2
cdr3_aa: AWRDSGELF

clone_size: -
v_call: TRBV21-1
cdr3_length: 20
j_call: TRBJ1-3
cdr3_aa: ASSLKTRTGDGPGTSGNTIY

clone_size: -
v_call: TRBV5-6
cdr3_length: 10
j_call: TRBJ2-1
cdr3_aa: AGSAGGREQF

clone_size: -
v_call: TRBV2
cdr3_length: 11
j_call: TRBJ2-5
cdr3_aa: ASRVAGQETQY

clone_size: -
v_call: TRBV5-1
cdr3_length: 13
j_call: TRBJ2-1
cdr3_aa: ASSLRGQGVVEQF

clone_size: -
v_call: TRBV6-5
cdr3_length: 11
j_call: TRBJ2-3
cdr3_aa: ATRGGTTDTQY

clone_size: -
v_call: TRBV10-2
cdr3_length: 10
j_call: TRBJ1-2
cdr3_aa: ASFGVDYGYT

clone_size: -
v_call: TRBV2
cdr3_length: 15
j_call: TRBJ2-7
cdr3_aa: ASSGFVGGRNVYEQY

clone_size: -
v_call: TRBV7-2
cdr3_length: 15
j_call: TRBJ2-3
cdr3_aa: ASSLEGWAVSTDTQY

clone_size: -
v_call: TRBV5-3
cdr3_length: 15
j_call: TRBJ1-6
cdr3_aa: ARSNRDRGPYNSPLH

clone_size: -
v_call: TRBV3-1/TRBV3-2
cdr3_length: 14
j_call: TRBJ2-5
cdr3_aa: ASSPLKQENQETQY

clone_size: -
v_call: TRBV12-3/TRBV12-4
cdr3_length: 11
j_call: TRBJ1-1
cdr3_aa: ASLGRGKTEAF

clone_size: -
v_call: TRBV7-8
cdr3_length: 15
j_call: TRBJ1-5
cdr3_aa: ASSLERRARSNQPQH

clone_size: -
v_call: TRBV2
cdr3_length: 14
j_call: TRBJ2-5
cdr3_aa: ASRGLASGGQETQY

clone_size: -
v_call: TRBV10-1
cdr3_length: 13
j_call: TRBJ1-4
cdr3_aa: ASSEQEVANEKLF

clone_size: -
v_call: TRBV27
cdr3_length: 14
j_call: TRBJ2-1
cdr3_aa: ASSSTGTSPRDEQF

clone_size: once
v_call: TRBV5-1
cdr3_length: 12
j_call: TRBJ2-1
cdr3_aa: ASNTQGAGAEQF

clone_size: -
v_call: TRBV5-1
cdr3_length: 12
j_call: TRBJ2-3
cdr3_aa: ASRTGTGPDTQY

clone_size: -
v_call: TRBV7-8
cdr3_length: 14
j_call: TRBJ1-5
cdr3_aa: ASSLAGGGSNQPQH

clone_size: -
v_call: TRBV9
cdr3_length: 13
j_call: TRBJ1-4
cdr3_aa: ASSPSTGSNEKLF

clone_size: once
v_call: TRBV19
cdr3_length: 14
j_call: TRBJ1-5
cdr3_aa: ASSNPRGLDKQPQH

clone_size: -
v_call: TRBV6-5
cdr3_length: 12
j_call: TRBJ1-2
cdr3_aa: ASRPSGTPYGYT

clone_size: -
v_call: TRBV3-1/TRBV3-2
cdr3_length: 14
j_call: TRBJ2-3
cdr3_aa: ASSQDWGAGGNTQY

clone_size: once
v_call: TRBV7-9
cdr3_length: 10
j_call: TRBJ2-1
cdr3_aa: ATTTGTEEQF

clone_size: -
v_call: TRBV28
cdr3_length: 11
j_call: TRBJ1-2
cdr3_aa: ASTLGAGYGYT

clone_size: -
v_call: TRBV5-4
cdr3_length: 13
j_call: TRBJ1-3
cdr3_aa: ASSLSDRLGNTIY

clone_size: few
v_call: TRBV25-1
cdr3_length: 11
j_call: TRBJ2-3
cdr3_aa: ASAPPGQNTQY

clone_size: -
v_call: TRBV5-1
cdr3_length: 14
j_call: TRBJ2-7
cdr3_aa: ASSLGGATSSYEQY

clone_size: -
v_call: TRBV27
cdr3_length: 15
j_call: TRBJ1-6
cdr3_aa: ASSLSTGGSFNSPLH

clone_size: once
v_call: TRBV28
cdr3_length: 13
j_call: TRBJ2-4
cdr3_aa: ASTVGQGAKNIQY

clone_size: many
v_call: TRBV9
cdr3_length: 11
j_call: TRBJ2-7
cdr3_aa: ASSVETGYEQY

clone_size: -
v_call: TRBV6-1
cdr3_length: 12
j_call: TRBJ1-1
cdr3_aa: ASSENPRNTEAF

clone_size: -
v_call: TRBV3-1/TRBV3-2
cdr3_length: 12
j_call: TRBJ1-6
cdr3_aa: ASRATGVGSPLH

clone_size: -
v_call: TRBV6-5
cdr3_length: 13
j_call: TRBJ1-4
cdr3_aa: ASSADGTPNEKLF

clone_size: -
v_call: TRBV2
cdr3_length: 12
j_call: TRBJ1-2
cdr3_aa: ASSPGQVSYGYT

clone_size: once
v_call: TRBV15
cdr3_length: 13
j_call: TRBJ1-6
cdr3_aa: ATSLRGRDASPLH

clone_size: -
v_call: TRBV5-1
cdr3_length: 12
j_call: TRBJ1-1
cdr3_aa: ASSARQANTEAF

clone_size: once
v_call: TRBV5-6
cdr3_length: 15
j_call: TRBJ1-1
cdr3_aa: ASSLEGLRKGNTEAF

clone_size: -
v_call: TRBV29-1
cdr3_length: 11
j_call: TRBJ2-7
cdr3_aa: RSLGGASYEQY

clone_size: -
v_call: TRBV5-5
cdr3_length: 13
j_call: TRBJ1-6
cdr3_aa: ASSLDGQGMGPLH

clone_size: -
v_call: TRBV7-2
cdr3_length: 13
j_call: TRBJ2-3
cdr3_aa: ASSFRGVSTDTQY